The 14 T cell receptor beta chains in this list originate from one sample, sequenced in a study of blood T cell repertoires in COVID-19. Produced via immunoSEQ multiplex PCR; TCRdb's table is partial and in-frame only. The table shows 40,000 to 60,000 clones, with 86% occurring only once. Sequencing was performed on peripheral blood. These receptors were obtained from a man in his forties or fifties with active COVID-19.

V and J are TRBV7-3 and TRBJ1-1; the match to TRBD1 covers 7 bases. From germline, CDR1 is SGHTA and CDR2 FQGTGA. V lost 5 bases to trimming and J lost 4 bases; unmatched junction nucleotides: 10. The CDR3 loop spans 15 amino acids. This CDR3 is CASSPNEQGSTEAFF. The CDR3 DNA is TGTGCCAGCAGCCCAAACGAACAGGGGAGCACTGAAGCTTTCTTT.

The chain links TRBV7-9 to TRBJ1-2; 7 bases fit TRBD1. The CDR3 is made up of 13 amino acids. V lost 3 bases to trimming and J lost 7 bases; unmatched junction nucleotides: 5. Per the germline V gene, CDR1 is SEHNR and CDR2 is FQNEAQ (reference sequence). The CDR3 bases are TGTGCCAGCAGCTTCAGACAGGGCAGTGGCTACACCTTC. Protein: CASSFRQGSGYTF.

The chain combines TRBV27 with TRBJ2-2; TRBD2 matches 7 bases. After removal of 5 bases from V and 5 bases from J, the junction contained 11 bases not matched to a gene. The CDR3 spans 16 residues. Germline loops: CDR1 MNHEY, CDR2 SMNVEV (reference sequence). For the CDR3, the DNA is TGTGCCAGCAGTGATTTAAAGACTAGCAAAACCGGGGAGCTGTTTTTT. Amino acid sequence: CASSDLKTSKTGELFF.

The J gene is TRBJ1-1, the V gene TRBV28; 9 nucleotides align to TRBD1. The CDR3 sequence is 13 residues long. Germline V gene lookup returns CDR1 MDHEN and CDR2 SYDVKM. J gave up 11 bases and V 5 bases, and 9 bases lay outside the gene matches. CDR3 DNA sequence: TGTGCCAGCAGTCCTCGACAGGGGGTTGCGGCTTTCTTT. The encoded protein is CASSPRQGVAAFF.

This chain links TRBV5-1 with TRBJ2-5, with TRBD2 matching 9 bases. This CDR3 contains 16 residues. Germline CDR1 is SGHRS and CDR2 is YFSETQ. J lost 4 bases, V lost 1 base, and 8 bases had no gene match. The CDR3 region is CASSLNGLAGTETQYF. The CDR3, as DNA: TGCGCCAGCAGCTTGAATGGTCTAGCGGGGACAGAGACCCAGTACTTC.

The chain uses TRBV5-4 and TRBJ1-6, with no clear D. The germline V and J ends were trimmed by 1 base and 0 bases, with 11 bases remaining between them. CDR1 SGHNT and CDR2 YYREEE come from the germline V gene (reference sequence). The CDR3 has 17 amino acids. For the CDR3, the DNA is TGTGCCAGCAGCTTGACTAGGGAGTTCTCCTATAATTCACCCCTCCACTTT. Amino acid sequence: CASSLTREFSYNSPLHF.

The chain carries TRBV7-9 and TRBJ2-7; possible D gene TRBD2, 7 bases. V lost 5 bases, J lost 4 bases, and 18 bases lay in between. The CDR3 is 15 residues long. The germline V gene encodes CDR1 SEHNR and CDR2 FQNEAQ (reference sequence). The DNA for the CDR3 is TGTGCCAGCAGCCCGGGGGGCGGGACGATTTACGAGCAGTACTTC. This sequence encodes CASSPGGGTIYEQYF.

The chain is built from TRBV7-9 and TRBJ1-6, with TRBD1 matching 9 bases. The germline CDR1 and CDR2 sequences are SEHNR and FQNEAQ (reference sequence). The CDR3 consists of 15 residues. Trimming removed 5 bases from V and 8 bases from J; junction bases left unmatched: 7. CDR3 DNA sequence: TGTGCCAGCAGCAACCGGGACAGGGCTCATTCACCCCTCCACTTT. This sequence encodes CASSNRDRAHSPLHF.

The chain couples TRBV7-2 to TRBJ2-2, with TRBD2 matching over 7 bases. The germline gives CDR1 SGHTA, CDR2 FQGNSA. Trimming cost V 6 bases and J 1 base; bases outside gene matches: 5. The CDR3 consists of 15 residues. The CDR3 is CASRGGLRNTGELFF. The CDR3 nucleotides are TGTGCCAGCAGGGGAGGGTTGAGGAACACCGGGGAGCTGTTTTTT.

This rearrangement joins TRBV6-5 to TRBJ2-2, with D possibly being TRBD2 (5 bases). Germline CDR1 is MNHEY and CDR2 is SVGAGI. The V and J ends lost 7 bases and 5 bases respectively, with 14 bases between them. The length of the CDR3 is 14 residues. CDR3 sequence (DNA): TGTGCCAGCACGATTTTTTCGGGGACCGGGGAGCTGTTTTTT. This sequence encodes CASTIFSGTGELFF.

The rearrangement joins TRBV4-1 to TRBJ2-3; 8 bases are a match to TRBD1. This CDR3 region has 16 residues. After removal of 2 bases from V and 3 bases from J, the junction contained 7 bases not matched to a gene. CDR1 is MGHRA and CDR2 is YSYEKL in the germline V gene. CDR3 amino acids: CASSQPGQETTDTQYF. The DNA of the CDR3 is TGCGCCAGCAGCCAACCGGGACAGGAGACAACAGATACGCAGTATTTT.

This clone was seen a few times. V usage is TRBV5-6 and J usage is TRBJ2-7, with 15 positions matching TRBD2. The ends lost 2 bases at V and 7 bases at J; junction bases unmatched: 10. The CDR3 loop spans 17 amino acids. From germline, CDR1 is SGHDT and CDR2 YYEEEE. As DNA, the CDR3 is TGTGCCAGCAGCTTCGGACTAGCGGGAGGGGACCTCGGGGAGCAGTACTTC. This translates into CASSFGLAGGDLGEQYF.

V gene TRBV6-5 combines with J gene TRBJ1-6; TRBD1 aligns across 8 bases. Looked up from germline, CDR1 is MNHEY and CDR2 is SVGAGI. This CDR3 is built from 15 residues. The junction had 10 bases not matched to a gene; V was cut back by 5 bases and J by 10 bases. The CDR3 DNA reads TGTGCCAGCAGTCCTACCGGGACAGGTAGATCACCCCTCCACTTT. It translates to CASSPTGTGRSPLHF.

DNA for the CDR3: TGTGCCAGTAGTAACGGGGTACCTGGAAACACCATATATTTT. This gives the protein CASSNGVPGNTIYF. This rearrangement joins TRBV19 to TRBJ1-3; unclear D gene. Trimming left V 4 bases short and J 2 bases short, with 9 bases between. The CDR3 totals 14 residues. Germline-derived CDR1 and CDR2 are LNHDA and SQIVND (reference sequence).